The sequence of this TCR beta chain was determined in a study of blood T cells in healthy people across ages. General study points: Higher diversity and more naive CD4+ cells were features of long-lived donors, compared to aged donors. Strongly correlated with naive T cell percentage was TCR beta diversity.

Through a sample-barcoded 5' primer and a J-beta primer mix, a second PCR was run for about 6 to 11 cycles. MiXCR, run by TCRdb on the 5' RACE reads, gives a single entry per CDR3 protein. Here the sample spans about 1.1 million distinct CDR3 sequences, more than 30% being singletons. Donors were healthy Caucasian individuals from Russia aged about 6 to 90. Worth noting for this clonotype: Its target is not known.

In germline, CDR1 is SGHRS, CDR2 YFSETQ. The CDR3 is 14 amino acids. The germline V and J ends were trimmed by 0 bases and 5 bases, with 10 bases remaining between them. The chain combines TRBV5-1 with TRBJ2-3; D gene uncertain. The source material was blood. The source is a man aged 18 to 35 in good health. The CDR3 region has the DNA TGCGCCAGCAGCTTGGCACTATCCGAAGATACGCAGTATTTT. Translating it yields CASSLALSEDTQYF.